This entry lists 25 T cell receptor beta chains sequenced from one sample in a study of T cells in Graves' hyperthyroidism and ophthalmopathy. RNA transcripts gave rise to amplified TCR beta CDR3 regions. First-round RT-PCR with HTBI primers amplified the TCR CDR3 region. TCRdb processed the multiplex PCR reads anew with MiXCR; each CDR3 protein has one entry. The repertoire holds about 400,000 distinct CDR3 sequences, with more than 15% as singletons. Sequencing was carried out using blood. These receptors all come from a woman aged 18-29 years with Graves' hyperthyroidism that later progressed to Graves' ophthalmopathy.

This rearrangement joins TRBV6-5 to TRBJ2-2, with 8 bases that match TRBD2. The CDR3 runs to 17 residues. Germline values: CDR1 MNHEY, CDR2 SVGAGI. With 2 bases clipped from V and 5 bases from J, the junction kept 10 bases outside the gene matches. CDR3: CASSYRAGAGRTGELFF. The CDR3 DNA reads as TGTGCCAGCAGTTACCGAGCGGGGGCTGGGCGGACCGGGGAGCTGTTTTTT.

V gene TRBV9 combines with J gene TRBJ2-7, with TRBD1 matching over 10 bases. The CDR3 spans 14 residues. After removal of 4 bases from V and 6 bases from J, the junction contained 7 bases not matched to a gene. The germline gives CDR1 SGDLS, CDR2 YYNGEE. For the CDR3, the DNA is TGTGCCAGCAGCCTCGGGACAGGGGTTAGCGAGCAGTACTTC. This translates into CASSLGTGVSEQYF.

On this clonotype: It may be a read error: a sequence one base away is much more abundant. This chain connects TRBV6-1 to TRBJ1-3; TRBD1 is a possible D gene (5 bases). The CDR3 has 14 amino acids. CDR1 is MNHNS and CDR2 is SASEGT in the germline V gene. With 5 bases removed from V and 5 bases from J, the gap between germline ends came to 13 bases. In DNA form, the CDR3 reads TGTGCCAGCAGTCAGACAGAGTCGAGAAACACCATATATTTT. Translation gives CASSQTESRNTIYF.

This clonotype has only a few counts. The J gene is TRBJ2-2, the V gene TRBV7-9; D gene ambiguous. V was pared by 2 bases and J by 3 bases, with 13 bases between. Germline loops: CDR1 SEHNR, CDR2 FQNEAQ (reference sequence). CDR3 size: 16 residues. The CDR3 sequence is CASSLRRLYYTGELFF. The CDR3, as DNA: TGTGCCAGCAGCTTACGAAGGCTTTATTACACCGGGGAGCTGTTTTTT.

In this sample, this clonotype turned up many times. The chain has TRBV29-1 and TRBJ1-2; tentatively, D is TRBD1 (6 bases). The CDR3 sequence is 13 residues long. Germline loops: CDR1 SQVTM, CDR2 ANQGSEA. The V and J ends lost 2 bases and 6 bases respectively, with 13 bases between them. CDR3 protein: CSVEPGGLHGYTF. The CDR3 DNA follows: TGCAGCGTTGAACCCGGGGGGCTGCATGGCTACACCTTC.

The sample holds a few counts of this clonotype. V and J are TRBV2 and TRBJ2-3; D gene uncertain. Germline V lookup: CDR1 SNHLY, CDR2 FYNNEI. This CDR3 comprises 12 residues. With 6 bases removed from V and 6 bases from J, the gap between germline ends came to 10 bases. The CDR3 is CASSPDNDTQYF. For the CDR3, the DNA is TGTGCCAGCAGCCCGGATAACGATACGCAGTATTTT. The full variable domain, its missing parts supplied by reference TRBV2 and TRBJ2-3, is EPEVTQTPSHQVTQMGQEVILRCVPISNHLYFYWYRQILGQKVEFLVSFYNNEISEKSEIFDDQFSVERPDGSNFTLKIRSTKLEDSAMYFCASSPDNDTQYFGPGTRLTVL.

This clonotype has more than one count but fewer than ten. The chain combines TRBV9 with TRBJ2-5; a weak D match, TRBD2 (5 bases). There are 15 residues in the CDR3. Germline loops: CDR1 SGDLS, CDR2 YYNGEE. With 0 bases removed from V and 4 bases from J, the gap between germline ends came to 13 bases. The CDR3, as DNA: TGTGCCAGCAGCGTAGCTTCGGGGAAAGGAGAGACCCAGTACTTC. This sequence encodes CASSVASGKGETQYF.

This clonotype was observed at least ten times. This rearrangement joins TRBV3-1 to TRBJ1-3, with no clear D. The CDR3 runs 13 residues. The V and J ends lost 1 base and 3 bases respectively, with 4 bases between them. CDR1 and CDR2 from the germline V gene are LGHDT and YNNKEL (reference sequence). This chain's CDR3 is CASSQVRGNTIYF. As DNA, the CDR3 is TGTGCCAGCAGCCAAGTGCGTGGAAACACCATATATTTT.

This clonotype came up many times. The chain joins TRBV20-1 to TRBJ2-2, with 8 bases identical to TRBD2. V shed 4 bases and J 4 bases; nucleotides not matched to a gene: 5. This CDR3 has 14 amino acids. CDR1 DFQATT and CDR2 SNEGSKA come from the germline V gene (reference sequence). CDR3 nucleotides: TGCAGTGCTATGAGACTAGCGAGCACCGGGGAGCTGTTTTTT. This sequence encodes CSAMRLASTGELFF.

CDR3 in DNA: TGCGCCAGCAGCCAAGCAGGGACAGTACAAGAGACCCAGTACTTC. Amino acids: CASSQAGTVQETQYF. The chain links TRBV4-1 to TRBJ2-5; 7 bases are a match to TRBD1. J lost 2 bases, V lost 1 base, and 4 bases had no gene match. This CDR3 region has 15 residues. Germline CDR1 is MGHRA and CDR2 is YSYEKL.

This clonotype was found a few times. The chain recombines TRBV7-9 with TRBJ2-5, with 12 bases matching TRBD2. V shed 4 bases, J shed 5 bases, and the junction held 20 bases outside the gene matches. Germline-derived CDR1 and CDR2 are SEHNR and FQNEAQ (reference sequence). This CDR3 contains 20 residues. Here the CDR3 DNA reads TGTGCCAGCAGCTCTTTGGGACTAGCGGGCGTACGGCATTTGGTGGAGACCCAGTACTTC. Translated: CASSSLGLAGVRHLVETQYF. Full variable domain (missing parts from reference TRBV7-9 and TRBJ2-5): DTGVSQNPRHKITKRGQNVTFRCDPISEHNRLYWYRQTLGQGPEFLTYFQNEAQLEKSRLLSDRFSAERPKGSFSTLEIQRTEQGDSAMYLCASSSLGLAGVRHLVETQYFGPGTRLLVL.

This clonotype has only a few counts. The chain links TRBV2 to TRBJ1-2, with D possibly being TRBD1 (5 bases). The CDR3 is 13 residues long. CDR1 and CDR2 (germline): SNHLY, FYNNEI. V was trimmed by 8 bases and J by 0 bases, leaving 10 bases between them. Here the CDR3 reads CASGAVPNYGYTF. The CDR3 bases are TGTGCCAGCGGGGCAGTCCCTAACTATGGCTACACCTTC.

This clonotype was counted a single time. V and J are TRBV2 and TRBJ1-5, with TRBD1 as a possible D gene (5 bases). Germline-derived CDR1 and CDR2 are SNHLY and FYNNEI. This CDR3 contains 13 residues. Trimming took 5 bases from V and 6 from J, leaving 11 bases between them. CDR3 protein: CASSQQGSQPQHF. CDR3 DNA: TGTGCCAGCAGTCAGCAGGGAAGTCAGCCCCAGCATTTT.

The chain recombines TRBV6-1 with TRBJ1-6; maybe TRBD1 (6 bases). Germline V gives CDR1 MNHNS, CDR2 SASEGT. The CDR3 length is 13 residues. Trimming stripped 6 bases from V and 4 bases from J, with 7 bases between. Written as DNA, the CDR3 is TGTGCCAGCAGCCAGGGGTATAATTCACCCCTCCACTTT. Amino acid sequence: CASSQGYNSPLHF.

Details on this clonotype: The junction shows a germline mismatch at one end, possibly a read error. The chain couples TRBV12-3 or TRBV12-4 to TRBJ2-1; 11 nucleotides agree with TRBD2. This CDR3 spans 16 amino acids. The CDR3 nucleotides read TGTGCCGGCAGTTTACTAGCGGGAGTTACCTACAATGAGCAGTTCTTC. It encodes CAGSLLAGVTYNEQFF.

The sample holds many counts of this clonotype. The V gene is TRBV5-1, the J gene TRBJ1-1; TRBD1 aligns across 9 bases. Per the germline V gene, CDR1 is SGHRS and CDR2 is YFSETQ. V trimming: 4 bases; J trimming: 2 bases; junction bases outside the gene matches: 6. This CDR3 region has 15 residues. CDR3 region: CASSPVTGGNTEAFF. The CDR3, as DNA: TGCGCCAGCAGCCCGGTGACAGGGGGAAACACTGAAGCTTTCTTT.

As to this clonotype: Just one base apart from a much larger clone, this may be a read error. This chain joins TRBV7-9 and TRBJ2-1; 12 bases match TRBD2. The J call is in doubt because the DNA end fits TRBJ2-7 better. This CDR3 has 15 residues. Germline CDR1 is SEHNR and CDR2 is FQNEAQ (reference sequence). Written as DNA, the CDR3 is TGTGCCAGCACCAGGACTAGCGGGACCTACAATGAGCAGTACTTC. As protein: CASTRTSGTYNEQYF.

This clonotype was counted at least ten times. This chain joins TRBV7-3 and TRBJ1-1; D is unclear. With 5 bases removed from V and 1 base from J, the gap between germline ends came to 11 bases. Per the germline V gene, CDR1 is SGHTA and CDR2 is FQGTGA. This CDR3 is 14 amino acids long. In nucleotides, the CDR3 is TGTGCCAGCAGCCATTTTACAGCGAACACTGAAGCTTTCTTT. Amino acids: CASSHFTANTEAFF.

This clonotype came up a few times. This chain's CDR3 is CASSDRVGQPQHF. In nucleotides, the CDR3 is TGTGCCAGCAGTGACAGGGTAGGTCAGCCCCAGCATTTT. This rearrangement joins TRBV27 to TRBJ1-5; 7 bases align to TRBD1. The junction had 4 bases not matched to a gene; V was cut back by 5 bases and J by 6 bases. This CDR3 has 13 amino acids. Germline V lookup: CDR1 MNHEY, CDR2 SMNVEV (reference sequence).

The chain is built from TRBV10-3 and TRBJ2-1, with D tentatively TRBD2 (5 bases). V was clipped by 0 bases and J by 6 bases, with 9 bases between them. Germline loops: CDR1 ENHRY, CDR2 SYGVKD. The CDR3 runs 14 residues. CDR3: CAISESGLSNEQFF. Written as DNA, the CDR3 is TGTGCCATCAGTGAGTCCGGACTTTCCAATGAGCAGTTCTTC.

This clonotype was seen more than once but under ten times. J is TRBJ2-5 and V is TRBV11-2, with D tentatively TRBD2 (6 bases). Per germline, CDR1 SGHAT and CDR2 FQNNGV. Trimming pared 0 bases from V and 2 bases from J, leaving 13 bases between. The CDR3 extends over 16 amino acids. The CDR3 loop is CASSLEGSGRQETQYF. In DNA form, the CDR3 reads TGTGCCAGCAGCTTAGAGGGTAGCGGACGGCAAGAGACCCAGTACTTC.

The chain is built from TRBV28 and TRBJ2-1, with 7 positions matching TRBD1. The V gene's germline CDR1 is MDHEN and CDR2 SYDVKM. The junction had 7 bases not matched to a gene; V was cut back by 5 bases and J by 3 bases. This CDR3 spans 15 amino acids. CDR3 in amino acids: CASSLRGTVYNEQFF. CDR3 nucleotide sequence: TGTGCCAGCAGTCTTAGGGGGACAGTCTACAATGAGCAGTTCTTC.

Many counts were recorded for this clonotype. The gene calls are TRBV13 and TRBJ1-2; possible D gene TRBD1, 5 bases. Trimming shortened V by 1 base and J by 7 bases, and 19 bases separated the two germline ends. Germline values: CDR1 PRHDT, CDR2 FYEKMQ (reference sequence). This CDR3 spans 16 amino acids. CDR3 loop: CASSLASGRPLSGYTF. For the CDR3, the DNA is TGTGCCAGCAGCTTAGCCTCAGGGCGACCACTATCTGGCTACACCTTC.

This clonotype occurred a few times. This chain joins TRBV4-1 and TRBJ2-1, with TRBD1 matching over 7 bases. This CDR3 comprises 17 residues. V dropped 2 bases and J dropped 6; count of bases not matched to a gene: 13. From germline, CDR1 is MGHRA and CDR2 YSYEKL. CDR3 sequence (DNA): TGCGCCAGCAGCCAAATGCCGGGGACAGCGACGATCAATGAGCAGTTCTTC. This translates into CASSQMPGTATINEQFF.

This clonotype has ten or more counts. The gene calls are TRBV12-3 or TRBV12-4 and TRBJ1-1; tentatively, D is TRBD1 (6 bases). This CDR3 has 14 residues. V lost 7 bases and J 1 base, leaving 13 bases between the germline ends. CDR3 nucleotide sequence: TGTGCCAGCAATCCGGGACAACAGAACACTGAAGCTTTCTTT. This sequence encodes CASNPGQQNTEAFF.